This is a list of T cell receptor beta chains from one sample in a study of T cell responses to AZD1222 COVID-19 vaccine. The data were produced by immunoSEQ multiplex PCR, yet TCRdb's version contains in-frame clones alone and is incomplete. The data contain about 140,000 clones, roughly 91% of them singletons. Here the sequenced sample was peripheral blood, taken 28 days after the second AZD1222 dose. The receptor set was obtained from an adult who received the AZD1222 COVID-19 vaccine. The CDR3 runs from the conserved cysteine through the conserved F or W. A D gene is named only where the DNA matches it firmly. Only some rows state a clone size, as once, few, many or a class for expanded clones.

>-|TRBD1|TRBJ1-2|16|TRBV4-1
CASSQKGTGGPYGYTF
TGCGCCAGCAGCCAAAAAGGGACAGGGGGGCCCTATGGCTACACCTTC
>-|TRBD1|TRBJ1-2|21|TRBV2
CASSGESLGQGHFVPNYGYTF
TGTGCCAGCAGTGGAGAGAGTTTGGGACAGGGGCACTTTGTCCCTAACTATGGCTACACCTTC
>-|TRBD2|TRBJ2-1|17|TRBV10-3
CAISELAGGPGGNEQFF
TGTGCCATCAGTGAACTAGCGGGAGGGCCGGGGGGAAATGAGCAGTTCTTC
>-|-|TRBJ1-3|14|TRBV4-1
CASSLDLSGNTIYF
TGCGCCAGCAGCCTAGACCTCTCTGGAAACACCATATATTTT
>-|-|TRBJ1-3|12|TRBV28
CASSFGSGHLYF
TGTGCCAGCAGTTTCGGCTCCGGCCACCTATATTTT
>-|TRBD1|TRBJ1-2|15|TRBV27
CASSLWGDRGNGYTF
TGTGCCAGCAGTTTATGGGGAGACAGGGGAAATGGCTACACCTTC
>few|TRBD2|TRBJ2-3|13|TRBV5-6
CASSRDYTDTQYF
TGTGCCAGCAGCCGGGACTACACAGATACGCAGTATTTT
>-|-|TRBJ2-7|14|TRBV27
CASSWGAPNYEQYF
TGTGCCAGCAGTTGGGGGGCCCCTAACTACGAGCAGTACTTC
>-|-|TRBJ2-1|16|TRBV4-1
CASSQAPGAYYNEQFF
TGCGCCAGCAGCCAAGCTCCGGGGGCCTACTACAATGAGCAGTTCTTC
>-|TRBD2|TRBJ2-1|14|TRBV5-4
CASSMGLGNNEQFF
TGTGCCAGCAGCATGGGACTAGGTAACAATGAGCAGTTCTTC
>once|-|TRBJ1-5|13|TRBV7-2
CASSPQGYQPQHF
TGTGCCAGCAGCCCTCAGGGGTACCAGCCCCAGCATTTT
>-|-|TRBJ2-7|13|TRBV2
CASGLRANYEQYF
TGTGCCAGCGGACTCCGAGCCAACTACGAGCAGTACTTC
>few|-|TRBJ1-1|13|TRBV9
CASSVRGRTEAFF
TGTGCCAGCAGCGTTCGGGGTAGGACTGAAGCTTTCTTT
>-|-|TRBJ2-7|15|TRBV28
CASSLGGGSLYEQYF
TGTGCCAGCAGTTTGGGCGGGGGCTCCCTTTACGAGCAGTACTTC
>-|TRBD1|TRBJ2-7|14|TRBV3-1/TRBV3-2
CASSRTGVEYEQYF
TGTGCCAGCAGCCGCACAGGGGTGGAGTACGAGCAGTACTTC
>-|TRBD2|TRBJ2-2|15|TRBV6-5
CASSYSGGNTGELFF
TGTGCCAGCAGTTACAGCGGGGGAAACACCGGGGAGCTGTTTTTT
>-|TRBD1|TRBJ2-5|14|TRBV2
CASSEQGAQETQYF
TGTGCCAGCAGTGAACAGGGGGCCCAAGAGACCCAGTACTTC
>-|TRBD2|TRBJ2-3|16|TRBV9
CASSAWTSGSTDTQYF
TGTGCCAGCAGCGCTTGGACTAGCGGGAGCACAGATACGCAGTATTTT
>few|-|TRBJ2-5|12|TRBV7-6
CASSLALETQYF
TGTGCCAGCAGCTTAGCGTTAGAGACCCAGTACTTC
>-|TRBD2|TRBJ2-1|15|TRBV28
CASSGTSGGANEQFF
TGTGCCAGCAGTGGGACTAGCGGGGGGGCAAATGAGCAGTTCTTC
>once|TRBD1|TRBJ2-1|15|TRBV5-1
CASSSLSGQGSHPFF
TGCGCCAGCAGCTCCTTATCGGGACAGGGTTCGCATCCGTTCTTC
>-|-|TRBJ2-3|16|TRBV6-4
CASSDGLTFSTDTQYF
TGTGCCAGCAGTGACGGGCTTACCTTTAGCACAGATACGCAGTATTTT
>-|-|TRBJ1-3|16|TRBV7-9
CASSSETRTSGNTIYF
TGTGCCAGCAGCTCTGAGACAAGGACCTCTGGAAACACCATATATTTT
>-|-|TRBJ1-2|13|TRBV6-4
CASSDQAGSGYTF
TGTGCCAGCAGTGACCAGGCAGGCTCGGGCTACACCTTC
>-|TRBD1|TRBJ1-4|15|TRBV6-5
CASSYSRDRGGKLFF
TGTGCCAGCAGTTATTCCCGGGACAGGGGCGGAAAACTGTTTTTT
>-|TRBD2|TRBJ2-3|16|TRBV11-2
CASSPSGGKSTDTQYF
TGTGCCAGCAGCCCTAGCGGGGGTAAGAGCACAGATACGCAGTATTTT
>-|-|TRBJ1-6|12|TRBV25-1
CASSDYNSPLHF
TGTGCCAGCAGTGACTATAATTCACCCCTCCACTTT
>-|TRBD2|TRBJ2-3|14|TRBV18
CASSLASGTDTQYF
TGTGCCAGCTCATTGGCTAGCGGGACAGATACGCAGTATTTT
>-|-|TRBJ2-6|17|TRBV7-2
CASSLVSGASGANVLTF
TGTGCCAGCAGCTTAGTTTCAGGGGCCTCTGGGGCCAACGTCCTGACTTTC
>-|-|TRBJ1-1|14|TRBV7-2
CASSNNNLNTEAFF
TGTGCCAGCAGCAACAACAACTTGAACACTGAAGCTTTCTTT
>-|-|TRBJ2-1|11|TRBV19
CASGHYNEQFF
TGTGCCTCAGGGCACTACAATGAGCAGTTCTTC
>-|-|TRBJ2-6|16|TRBV19
CASSIGQGSGANVLTF
TGTGCCAGTAGTATAGGCCAGGGGTCTGGGGCCAACGTCCTGACTTTC
>-|-|TRBJ1-6|15|TRBV30
CAWSVRGQSNSPLHF
TGTGCCTGGAGTGTTAGGGGACAAAGTAATTCACCCCTCCACTTT
>-|TRBD2|TRBJ2-3|15|TRBV6-1
CASSEGTSGYYTQYF
TGTGCCAGCAGTGAAGGGACTAGCGGGTATTATACGCAGTATTTT
>-|TRBD2|TRBJ2-2|16|TRBV3-1/TRBV3-2
CASSQVTLAGPGELFF
TGTGCCAGCAGCCAGGTAACGCTAGCGGGTCCCGGGGAGCTGTTTTTT
>once|TRBD2|TRBJ2-3|13|TRBV5-5
CASSLREGDTQYF
TGTGCCAGCAGCTTGAGGGAGGGAGATACGCAGTATTTT
>once|-|TRBJ1-2|16|TRBV7-2
CASSLGGPVANYGYTF
TGTGCCAGCAGCTTAGGGGGGCCGGTAGCTAACTATGGCTACACCTTC
>-|-|TRBJ2-7|15|TRBV5-5
CASSLEGDRDYEQYF
TGTGCCAGCAGCTTAGAGGGGGACCGTGACTACGAGCAGTACTTC
>once|-|TRBJ2-1|17|TRBV14
CASSPLEFPSSYNEQFF
TGTGCCAGCAGCCCGCTTGAATTCCCGAGCTCCTACAATGAGCAGTTCTTC
>-|-|TRBJ1-1|14|TRBV7-9
CASSVQAGFPEAFF
TGTGCCAGCAGCGTCCAGGCGGGGTTCCCTGAAGCTTTCTTT
>-|-|TRBJ2-5|15|TRBV24-1
CATSDSGRNEETQYF
TGTGCCACCAGTGATAGTGGCAGGAACGAAGAGACCCAGTACTTC
>-|TRBD2|TRBJ2-3|17|TRBV28
CASSSPGSGRGTDTQYF
TGTGCCAGCAGTAGCCCGGGGAGCGGGAGGGGAACAGATACGCAGTATTTT